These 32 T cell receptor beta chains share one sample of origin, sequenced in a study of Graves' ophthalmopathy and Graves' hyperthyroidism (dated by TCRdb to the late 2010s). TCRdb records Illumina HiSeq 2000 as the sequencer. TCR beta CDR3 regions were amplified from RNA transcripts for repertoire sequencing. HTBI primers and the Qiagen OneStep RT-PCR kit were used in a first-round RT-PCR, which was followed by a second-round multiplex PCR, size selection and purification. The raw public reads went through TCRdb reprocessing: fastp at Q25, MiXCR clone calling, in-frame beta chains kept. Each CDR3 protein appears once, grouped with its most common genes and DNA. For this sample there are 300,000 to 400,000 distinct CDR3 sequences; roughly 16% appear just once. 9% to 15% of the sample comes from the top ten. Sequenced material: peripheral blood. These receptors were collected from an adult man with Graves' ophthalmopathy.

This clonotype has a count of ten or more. The CDR3 DNA is TGTGCCAGCAGTTACTTGTGGGGGGAAAATCAGCCCCAGCATTTT. Its translation is CASSYLWGENQPQHF. The chain links TRBV6-5 to TRBJ1-5; D may be TRBD1 (5 bases). The germline V and J ends were trimmed by 1 base and 4 bases, with 11 bases remaining between them. Per the germline V gene, CDR1 is MNHEY and CDR2 is SVGAGI. The CDR3 length is 15 residues.

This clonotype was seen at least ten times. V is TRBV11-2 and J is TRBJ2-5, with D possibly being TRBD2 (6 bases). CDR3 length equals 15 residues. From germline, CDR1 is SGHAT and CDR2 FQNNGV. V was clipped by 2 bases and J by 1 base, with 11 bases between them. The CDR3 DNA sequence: TGTGCCAGCAGCTTAATTACGGGACTCCAAGAGACCCAGTACTTC. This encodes CASSLITGLQETQYF.

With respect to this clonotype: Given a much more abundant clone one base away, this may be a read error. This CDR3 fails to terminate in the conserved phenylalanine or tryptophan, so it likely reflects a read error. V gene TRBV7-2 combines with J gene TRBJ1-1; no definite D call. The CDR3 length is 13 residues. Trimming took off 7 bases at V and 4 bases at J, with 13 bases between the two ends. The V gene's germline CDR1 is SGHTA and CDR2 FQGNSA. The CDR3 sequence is CASTPPGVTEAFL. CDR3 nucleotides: TGTGCCAGCACCCCCCCCGGGGTCACTGAAGCTTTCCTT.

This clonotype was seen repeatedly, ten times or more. The CDR3 reads CASSYGRGLETQYF. In DNA form, the CDR3 reads TGTGCCAGCAGTTACGGACGGGGACTAGAGACCCAGTACTTC. The chain is built from TRBV27 and TRBJ2-5; tentatively, D is TRBD2 (6 bases). CDR3 length equals 14 residues. Germline V lookup: CDR1 MNHEY, CDR2 SMNVEV (reference sequence). With 4 bases removed from V and 4 bases from J, the gap between germline ends came to 13 bases.

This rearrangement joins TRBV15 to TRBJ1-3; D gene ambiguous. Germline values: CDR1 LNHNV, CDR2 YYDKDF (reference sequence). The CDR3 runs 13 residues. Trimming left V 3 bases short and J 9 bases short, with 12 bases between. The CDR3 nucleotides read TGTGCCACCAGCAGGGACGGGAAGGCCACCATATATTTT. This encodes CATSRDGKATIYF.

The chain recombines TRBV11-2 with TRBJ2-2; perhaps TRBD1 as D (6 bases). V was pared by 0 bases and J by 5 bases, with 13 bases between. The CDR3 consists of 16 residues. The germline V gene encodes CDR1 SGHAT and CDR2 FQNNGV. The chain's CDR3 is CASSLEGGEGTGELFF. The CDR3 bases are TGTGCCAGCAGCTTAGAAGGGGGAGAGGGGACCGGGGAGCTGTTTTTT. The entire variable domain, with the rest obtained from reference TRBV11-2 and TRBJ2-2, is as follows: EAGVAQSPRYKIIEKRQSVAFWCNPISGHATLYWYQQILGQGPKLLIQFQNNGVVDDSQLPKDRFSAERLKGVDSTLKIQPAKLEDSAVYLCASSLEGGEGTGELFFGEGSRLTVL.

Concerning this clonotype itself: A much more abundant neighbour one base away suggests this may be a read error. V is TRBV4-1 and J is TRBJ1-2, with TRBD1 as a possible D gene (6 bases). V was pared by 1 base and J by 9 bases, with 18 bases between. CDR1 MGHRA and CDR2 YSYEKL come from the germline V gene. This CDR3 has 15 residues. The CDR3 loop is CASSQADSQLICYTF. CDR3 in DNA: TGCGCCAGCAGCCAAGCGGACAGCCAATTGATTTGCTACACCTTC.

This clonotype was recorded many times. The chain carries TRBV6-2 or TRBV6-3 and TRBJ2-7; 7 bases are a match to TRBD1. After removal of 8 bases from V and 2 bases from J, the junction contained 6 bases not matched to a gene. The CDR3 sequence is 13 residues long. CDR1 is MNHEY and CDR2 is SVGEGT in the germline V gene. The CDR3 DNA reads TGTGCCAGCGCCTCGGACAGGACCTACGAGCAGTACTTC. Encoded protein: CASASDRTYEQYF.

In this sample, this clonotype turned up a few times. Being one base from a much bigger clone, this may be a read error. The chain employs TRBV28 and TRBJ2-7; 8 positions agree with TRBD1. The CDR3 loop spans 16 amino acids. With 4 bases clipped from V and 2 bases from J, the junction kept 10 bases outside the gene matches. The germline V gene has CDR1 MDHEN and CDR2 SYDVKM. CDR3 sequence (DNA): TGTGCCAGCAGTTCTATACAGGGGGTAGCGACCTACGAGCAGTACTTC. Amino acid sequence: CASSSIQGVATYEQYF.

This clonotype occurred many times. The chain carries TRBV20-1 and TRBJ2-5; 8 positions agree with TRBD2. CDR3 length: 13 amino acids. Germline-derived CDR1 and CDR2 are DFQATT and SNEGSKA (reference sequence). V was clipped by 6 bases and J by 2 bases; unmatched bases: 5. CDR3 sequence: CSADVAGQETQYF. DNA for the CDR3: TGCAGTGCGGACGTAGCGGGGCAAGAGACCCAGTACTTC.

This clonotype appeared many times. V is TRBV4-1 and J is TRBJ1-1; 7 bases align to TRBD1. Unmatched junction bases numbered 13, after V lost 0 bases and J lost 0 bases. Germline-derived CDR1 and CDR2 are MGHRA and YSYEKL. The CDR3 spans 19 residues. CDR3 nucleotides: TGCGCCAGCAGCCAAGATGGGGACAGCGAGCAACCCATGAACACTGAAGCTTTCTTT. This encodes CASSQDGDSEQPMNTEAFF.

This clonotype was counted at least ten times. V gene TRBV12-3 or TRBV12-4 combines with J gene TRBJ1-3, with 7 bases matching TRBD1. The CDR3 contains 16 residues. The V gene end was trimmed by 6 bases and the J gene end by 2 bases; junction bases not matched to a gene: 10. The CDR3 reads CASSLEGGAAGNTIYF. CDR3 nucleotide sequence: TGTGCCAGCAGCCTGGAAGGGGGCGCCGCTGGAAACACCATATATTTT.

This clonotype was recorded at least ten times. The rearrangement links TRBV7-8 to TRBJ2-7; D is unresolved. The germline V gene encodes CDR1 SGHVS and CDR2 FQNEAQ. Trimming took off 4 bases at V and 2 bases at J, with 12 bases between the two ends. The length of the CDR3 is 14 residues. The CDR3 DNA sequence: TGTGCCAGCAGCTCAAATTCGGCGGCCTACGAGCAGTACTTC. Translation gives CASSSNSAAYEQYF.

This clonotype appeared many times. The CDR3 region has the DNA TGTGCCAGCTCACTTGGGGGGACTAGCGAGTACGAGCAGTACTTC. Protein sequence: CASSLGGTSEYEQYF. This chain connects TRBV18 to TRBJ2-7, with 10 bases aligning to TRBD2. Trimming cost V 4 bases and J 4 bases; bases outside gene matches: 7. Germline-derived CDR1 and CDR2 are KGHSH and LQKENI. CDR3 length: 15 residues.

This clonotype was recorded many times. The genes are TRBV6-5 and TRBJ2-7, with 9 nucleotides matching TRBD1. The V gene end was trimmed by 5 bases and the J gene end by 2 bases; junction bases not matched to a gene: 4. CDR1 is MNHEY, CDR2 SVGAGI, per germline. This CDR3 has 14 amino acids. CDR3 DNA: TGTGCCAGCAGTACCCGACAGGGGGCCTACGAGCAGTACTTC. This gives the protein CASSTRQGAYEQYF.

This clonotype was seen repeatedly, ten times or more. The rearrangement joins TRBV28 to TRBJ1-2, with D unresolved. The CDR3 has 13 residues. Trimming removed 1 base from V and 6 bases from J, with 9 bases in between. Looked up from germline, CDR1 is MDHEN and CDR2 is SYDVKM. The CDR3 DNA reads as TGTGCCAGCAGTTTATTCGGTCACCATGGCTACACCTTC. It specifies CASSLFGHHGYTF.

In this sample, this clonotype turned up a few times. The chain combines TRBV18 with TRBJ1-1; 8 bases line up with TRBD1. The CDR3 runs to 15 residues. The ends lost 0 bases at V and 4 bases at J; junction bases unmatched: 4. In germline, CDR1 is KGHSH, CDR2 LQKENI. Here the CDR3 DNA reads TGTGCCAGCTCACCACCCAACAGGGGGGGCACTGAAGCTTTCTTT. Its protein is CASSPPNRGGTEAFF.

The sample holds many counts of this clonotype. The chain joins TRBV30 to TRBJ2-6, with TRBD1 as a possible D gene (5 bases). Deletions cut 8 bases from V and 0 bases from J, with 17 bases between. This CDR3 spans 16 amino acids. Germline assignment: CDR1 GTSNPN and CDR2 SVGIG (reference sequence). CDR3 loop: CAHSGAQSSGANVLTF. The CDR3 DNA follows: TGTGCCCACAGTGGGGCACAGAGCTCTGGGGCCAACGTCCTGACTTTC.

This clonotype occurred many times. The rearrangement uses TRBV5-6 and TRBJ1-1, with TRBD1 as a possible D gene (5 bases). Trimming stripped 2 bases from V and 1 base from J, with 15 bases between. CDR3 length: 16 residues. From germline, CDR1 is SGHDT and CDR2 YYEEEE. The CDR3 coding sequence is TGTGCCAGCAGCTTCAACGGGGGGGGTGCGAACACTGAAGCTTTCTTT. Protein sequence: CASSFNGGGANTEAFF.

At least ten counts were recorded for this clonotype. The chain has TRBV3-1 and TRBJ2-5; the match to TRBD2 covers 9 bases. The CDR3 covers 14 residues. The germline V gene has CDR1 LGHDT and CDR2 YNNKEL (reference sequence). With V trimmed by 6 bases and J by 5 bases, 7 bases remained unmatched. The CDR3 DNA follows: TGTGCCAGCAGACCCTTAGCGGGGGTGGAGACCCAGTACTTC. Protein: CASRPLAGVETQYF.

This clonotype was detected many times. CDR3 nucleotide sequence: TGCAGTGCTAGAGACGGGGCCTCCGTCGGCTACACCTTC. It codes for CSARDGASVGYTF. The chain combines TRBV20-1 with TRBJ1-2; D is possibly TRBD1 (5 bases). Looked up from germline, CDR1 is DFQATT and CDR2 is SNEGSKA (reference sequence). Deletions cut 0 bases from V and 8 bases from J, with 13 bases between. The CDR3 loop spans 13 amino acids.

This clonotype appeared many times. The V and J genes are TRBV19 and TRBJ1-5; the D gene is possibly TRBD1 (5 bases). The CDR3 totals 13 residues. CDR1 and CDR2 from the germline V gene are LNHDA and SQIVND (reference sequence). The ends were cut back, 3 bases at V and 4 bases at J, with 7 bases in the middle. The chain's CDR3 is CASSISGNQPQHF. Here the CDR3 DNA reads TGTGCCAGTAGTATTTCAGGGAATCAGCCCCAGCATTTT.

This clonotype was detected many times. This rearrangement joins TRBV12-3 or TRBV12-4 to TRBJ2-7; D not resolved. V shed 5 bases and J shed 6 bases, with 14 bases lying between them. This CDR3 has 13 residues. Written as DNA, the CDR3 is TGTGCCAGCAGTCCAGTTCCAGCTACCGAGCAGTACTTC. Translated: CASSPVPATEQYF.

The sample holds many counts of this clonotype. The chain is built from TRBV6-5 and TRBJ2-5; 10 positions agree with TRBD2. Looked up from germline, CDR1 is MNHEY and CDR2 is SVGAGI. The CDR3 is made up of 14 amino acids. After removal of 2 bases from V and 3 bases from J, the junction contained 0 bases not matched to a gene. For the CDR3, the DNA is TGTGCCAGCAGTTACACTAGCGGGGAAGAGACCCAGTACTTC. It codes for CASSYTSGEETQYF.

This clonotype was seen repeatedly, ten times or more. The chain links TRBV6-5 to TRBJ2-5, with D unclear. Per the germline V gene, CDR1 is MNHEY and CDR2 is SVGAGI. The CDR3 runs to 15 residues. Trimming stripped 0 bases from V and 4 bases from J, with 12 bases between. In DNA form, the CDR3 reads TGTGCCAGCAGTTACTCGGGCGGAACGAGAGAGACCCAGTACTTC. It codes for CASSYSGGTRETQYF.

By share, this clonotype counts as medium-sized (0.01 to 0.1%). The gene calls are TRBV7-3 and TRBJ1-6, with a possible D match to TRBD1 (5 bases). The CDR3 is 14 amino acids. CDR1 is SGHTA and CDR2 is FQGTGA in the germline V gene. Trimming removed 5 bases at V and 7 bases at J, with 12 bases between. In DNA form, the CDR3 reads TGTGCCAGCAGCCTCGGGACTGCCAATTCACCCCTCCACTTT. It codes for CASSLGTANSPLHF.

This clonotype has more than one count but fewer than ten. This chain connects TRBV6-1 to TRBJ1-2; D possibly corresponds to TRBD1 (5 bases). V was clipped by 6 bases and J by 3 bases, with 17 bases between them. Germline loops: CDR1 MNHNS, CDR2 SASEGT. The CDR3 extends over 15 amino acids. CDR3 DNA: TGTGCCAGCAGGCCGGGGACCAGTTCCGACTATGGCTACACCTTC. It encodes CASRPGTSSDYGYTF.

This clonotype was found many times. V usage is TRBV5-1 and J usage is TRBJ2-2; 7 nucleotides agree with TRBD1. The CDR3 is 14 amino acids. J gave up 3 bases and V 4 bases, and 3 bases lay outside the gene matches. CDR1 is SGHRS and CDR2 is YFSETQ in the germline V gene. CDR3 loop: CASSPQGDTGELFF. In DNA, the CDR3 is TGCGCCAGCAGCCCCCAGGGGGACACCGGGGAGCTGTTTTTT.

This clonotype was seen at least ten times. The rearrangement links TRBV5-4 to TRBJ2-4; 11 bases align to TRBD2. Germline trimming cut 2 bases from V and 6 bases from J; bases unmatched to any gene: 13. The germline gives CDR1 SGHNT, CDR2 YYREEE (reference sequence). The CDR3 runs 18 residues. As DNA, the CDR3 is TGTGCCAGCAGCTTCGCGCTAGCGGGGGGCTTAAGACCAAACATTCAGTACTTC. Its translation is CASSFALAGGLRPNIQYF.

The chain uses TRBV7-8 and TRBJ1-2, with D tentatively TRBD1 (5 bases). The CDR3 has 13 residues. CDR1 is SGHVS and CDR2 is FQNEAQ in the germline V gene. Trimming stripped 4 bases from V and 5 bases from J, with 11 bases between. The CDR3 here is CASSSQGVYGYTF. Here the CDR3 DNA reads TGTGCCAGCAGCTCCCAGGGAGTATATGGCTACACCTTC.

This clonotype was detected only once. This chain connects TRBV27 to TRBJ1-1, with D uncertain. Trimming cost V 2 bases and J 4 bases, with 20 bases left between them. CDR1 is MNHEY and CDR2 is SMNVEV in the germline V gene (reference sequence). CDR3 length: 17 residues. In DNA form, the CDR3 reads TGTGCCAGCAGTTTAACTTCGCGGGGAGGTCCGGTCACTGAAGCTTTCTTT. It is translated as CASSLTSRGGPVTEAFF.

The CDR3 loop is CASGRVGGQGTIGDYGYTF. The CDR3 DNA sequence: TGTGCTAGTGGTCGGGTAGGGGGACAGGGAACCATTGGAGACTATGGCTACACCTTC. This chain joins TRBV12-5 and TRBJ1-2; 9 bases are a match to TRBD1. Germline CDR1 reads LGHNT; CDR2 reads FRNRAP. Trimming took 5 bases from V and 3 from J; bases not matched to a gene: 19. The CDR3 extends over 19 amino acids.